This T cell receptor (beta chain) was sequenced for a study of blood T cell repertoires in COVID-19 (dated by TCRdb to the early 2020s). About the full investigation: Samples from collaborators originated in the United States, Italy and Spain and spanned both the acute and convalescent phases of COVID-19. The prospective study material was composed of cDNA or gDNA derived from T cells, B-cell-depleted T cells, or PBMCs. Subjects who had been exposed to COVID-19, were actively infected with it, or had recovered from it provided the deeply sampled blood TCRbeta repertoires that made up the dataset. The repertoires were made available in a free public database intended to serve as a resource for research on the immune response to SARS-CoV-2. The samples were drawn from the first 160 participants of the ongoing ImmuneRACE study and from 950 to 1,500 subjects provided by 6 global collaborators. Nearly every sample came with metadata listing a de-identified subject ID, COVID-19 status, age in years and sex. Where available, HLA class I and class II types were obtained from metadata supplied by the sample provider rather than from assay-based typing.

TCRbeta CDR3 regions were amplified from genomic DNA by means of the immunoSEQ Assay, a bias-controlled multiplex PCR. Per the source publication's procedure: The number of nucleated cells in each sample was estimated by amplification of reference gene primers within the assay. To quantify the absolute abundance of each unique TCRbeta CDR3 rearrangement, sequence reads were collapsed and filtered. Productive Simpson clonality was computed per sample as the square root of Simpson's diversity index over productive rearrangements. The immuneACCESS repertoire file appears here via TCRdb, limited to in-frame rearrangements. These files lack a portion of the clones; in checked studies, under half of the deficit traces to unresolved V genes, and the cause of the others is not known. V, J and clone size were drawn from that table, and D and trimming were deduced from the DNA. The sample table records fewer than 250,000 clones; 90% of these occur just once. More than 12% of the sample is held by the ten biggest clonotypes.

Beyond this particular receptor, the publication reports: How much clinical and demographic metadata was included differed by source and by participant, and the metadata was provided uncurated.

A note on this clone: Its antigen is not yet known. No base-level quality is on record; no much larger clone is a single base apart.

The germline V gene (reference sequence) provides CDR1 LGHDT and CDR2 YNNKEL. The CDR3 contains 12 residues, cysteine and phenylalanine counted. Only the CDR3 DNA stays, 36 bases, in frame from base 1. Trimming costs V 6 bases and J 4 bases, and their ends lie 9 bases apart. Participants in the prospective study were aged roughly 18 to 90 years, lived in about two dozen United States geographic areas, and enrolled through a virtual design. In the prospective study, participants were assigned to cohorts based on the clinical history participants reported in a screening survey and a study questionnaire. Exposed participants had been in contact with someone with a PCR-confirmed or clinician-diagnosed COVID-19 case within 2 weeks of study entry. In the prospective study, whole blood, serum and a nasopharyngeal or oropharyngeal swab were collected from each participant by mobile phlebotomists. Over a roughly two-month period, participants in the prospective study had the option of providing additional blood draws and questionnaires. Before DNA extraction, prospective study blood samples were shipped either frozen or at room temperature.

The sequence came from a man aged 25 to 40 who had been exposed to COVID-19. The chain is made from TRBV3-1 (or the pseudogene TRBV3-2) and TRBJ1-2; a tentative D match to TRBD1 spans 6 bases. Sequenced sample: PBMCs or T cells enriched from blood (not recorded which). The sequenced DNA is TGTGCCAGCAGTACAGGGATCTATGGCTACACCTTC. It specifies CASSTGIYGYTF.